This TCR beta chain stems from a study of spatial heterogeneity in lung cancer. Study-level information: On average, each unique TCR and UMI combination appeared more than ten times in raw reads.

Time point described: sample taken at primary tumor resection. Sequencing covered unsorted whole RNA taken from tumor, nontumor lung or frozen PBMC. Patients with untreated early-stage non-small cell lung cancer, numbering 72, were the donors. On each TCR cDNA molecule, a unique molecular identifier was present. TCRdb reprocessed the 5' RACE reads with MiXCR, giving one entry per CDR3 protein. The sample lists some 53,000 distinct CDR3 sequences, roughly 6.5% occurring once. In its sample, this clonotype was seen a few times. The clonotype comes from a female donor with early-stage non-small cell lung cancer. Here the sequenced sample was PBMCs, taken at surgery.

The CDR3 protein is CATSLNRGAFYEQYF. In DNA form, the CDR3 reads TGTGCCACCAGCCTAAACAGGGGGGCCTTCTACGAGCAGTACTTC. The V gene is TRBV15, the J gene TRBJ2-7, with 8 bases identical to TRBD1. This CDR3 spans 15 amino acids. Germline V gene data show CDR1 as LNHNV and CDR2 as YYDKDF (reference sequence). V lost 5 bases, J lost 3 bases, and 9 bases stayed unmatched.